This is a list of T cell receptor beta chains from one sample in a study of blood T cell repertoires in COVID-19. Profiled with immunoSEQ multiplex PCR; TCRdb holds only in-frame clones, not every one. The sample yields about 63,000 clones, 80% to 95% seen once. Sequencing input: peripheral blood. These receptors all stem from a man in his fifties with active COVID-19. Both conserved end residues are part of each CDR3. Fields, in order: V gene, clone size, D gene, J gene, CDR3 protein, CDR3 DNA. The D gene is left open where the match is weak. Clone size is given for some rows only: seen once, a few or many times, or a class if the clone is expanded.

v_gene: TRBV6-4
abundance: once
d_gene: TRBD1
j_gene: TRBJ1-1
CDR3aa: CASTSGRTGGSREAFF
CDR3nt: TGTGCCAGCACCTCCGGCAGGACAGGGGGCTCCAGGGAAGCTTTCTTT

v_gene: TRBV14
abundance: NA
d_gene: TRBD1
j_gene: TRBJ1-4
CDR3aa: CASSQSPGQNNEKLFF
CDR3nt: TGTGCCAGCAGCCAAAGCCCGGGACAGAATAATGAAAAACTGTTTTTT

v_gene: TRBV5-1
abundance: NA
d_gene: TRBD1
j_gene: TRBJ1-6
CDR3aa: CASSSGQGASALHF
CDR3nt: TGCGCCAGCAGCTCGGGACAGGGGGCTTCGGCCCTCCACTTT

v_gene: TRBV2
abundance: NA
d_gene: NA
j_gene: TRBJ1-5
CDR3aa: CASTLGGQSNQPQHF
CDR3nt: TGTGCCAGCACCTTGGGGGGGCAGAGCAATCAGCCCCAGCATTTT

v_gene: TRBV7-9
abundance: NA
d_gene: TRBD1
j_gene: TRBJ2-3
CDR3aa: CASSSDRTQYF
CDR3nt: TGTGCCAGCAGCTCGGACAGGACGCAGTATTTT

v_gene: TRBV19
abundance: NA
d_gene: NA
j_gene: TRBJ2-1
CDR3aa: CASRGRSSYNEQFF
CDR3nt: TGTGCCAGTAGAGGCCGGAGCTCCTACAATGAGCAGTTCTTC

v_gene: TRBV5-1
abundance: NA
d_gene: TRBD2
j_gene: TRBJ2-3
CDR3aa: CASSYSGSTDTQYF
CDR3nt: TGCGCCAGCAGCTACAGCGGGAGTACAGATACGCAGTATTTT

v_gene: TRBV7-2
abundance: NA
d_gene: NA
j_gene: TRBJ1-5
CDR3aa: CASSGGAGNQPQHF
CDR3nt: TGTGCCAGCAGCGGAGGGGCGGGAAATCAGCCCCAGCATTTT

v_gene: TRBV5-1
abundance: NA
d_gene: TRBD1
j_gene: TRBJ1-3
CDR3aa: CASSLQTGGGPGNTIYF
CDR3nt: TGCGCCAGCAGCCTCCAGACAGGGGGTGGCCCTGGAAACACCATATATTTT

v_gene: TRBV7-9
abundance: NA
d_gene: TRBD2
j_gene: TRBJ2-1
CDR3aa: CASSDHGTTGGNEQFF
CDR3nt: TGTGCCAGCAGCGACCACGGGACTACCGGGGGTAATGAGCAGTTCTTC

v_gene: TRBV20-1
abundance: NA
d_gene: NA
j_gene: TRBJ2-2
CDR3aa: CSASVANGELFF
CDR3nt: TGCAGTGCTAGTGTTGCGAATGGGGAGCTGTTTTTT

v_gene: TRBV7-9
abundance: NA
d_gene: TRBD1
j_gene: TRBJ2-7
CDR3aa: CASSTSGTGFGPSYEQYF
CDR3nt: TGTGCCAGCAGCACCTCCGGGACAGGGTTCGGTCCCAGCTACGAGCAGTACTTC

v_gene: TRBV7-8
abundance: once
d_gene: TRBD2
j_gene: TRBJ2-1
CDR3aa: CASSLLAGGNNEQFF
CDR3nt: TGTGCCAGCAGCTTGCTAGCGGGAGGTAACAATGAGCAGTTCTTC

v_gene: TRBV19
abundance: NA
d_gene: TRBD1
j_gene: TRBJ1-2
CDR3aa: CASSIGDRQDGYTF
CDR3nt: TGTGCCAGTAGTATAGGGGACAGGCAAGACGGCTACACCTTC

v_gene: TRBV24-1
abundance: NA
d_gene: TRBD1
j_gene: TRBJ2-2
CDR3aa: CATSDSGTGAGELFF
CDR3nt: TGTGCCACCAGTGATTCCGGGACAGGGGCCGGGGAGCTGTTTTTT

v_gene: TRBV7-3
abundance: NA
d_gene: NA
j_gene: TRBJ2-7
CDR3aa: CASSSKGDNDYEQYF
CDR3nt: TGTGCCAGCAGCTCCAAGGGGGACAACGACTACGAGCAGTACTTC